Listed here are 10 T cell receptor beta chains from one sample, sequenced in a study of cytomegalovirus exposure and HLA in healthy donors. The PCR used 60 Vbeta and 13 Jbeta primers. The method was immunoSEQ multiplex PCR; TCRdb's version includes in-frame clones alone and lacks a portion of them. The table lists about 140,000 clones, about 78% of them singletons. Source material: PBMCs. The source is a man in his forties or fifties in good health and CMV-seropositive.

The chain carries TRBV5-1 and TRBJ2-2, with D hard to call. The CDR3 consists of 15 residues. CDR1 is SGHRS and CDR2 is YFSETQ in the germline V gene. Trimming shortened V by 2 bases and J by 0 bases, and 8 bases separated the two germline ends. DNA for the CDR3: TGCGCCAGCAGCTTAAGGAGTACGAACACCGGGGAGCTGTTTTTT. This translates into CASSLRSTNTGELFF.

The chain has TRBV6-1 and TRBJ1-1, with a weak D call TRBD1 (5 bases). Germline CDR1 and CDR2: MNHNS and SASEGT. The CDR3 consists of 15 residues. V gave up 4 bases and J gave up 1 base, with 13 bases separating them. CDR3 sequence: CASSGDRRQNTEAFF. The CDR3 region has the DNA TGTGCCAGCAGTGGCGACAGACGACAGAACACTGAAGCTTTCTTT.

This clone was detected once. V gene TRBV21-1 combines with J gene TRBJ2-7; TRBD1, as called in the table, went unchecked against the DNA. TRBV21-1 is recorded as a pseudogene. This CDR3 is 16 amino acids long. CDR3 coding DNA: TGTGCCAGCAGCAAAGCAAATCAGGGGGACGGAAACGAGCAGTACTTC. It specifies CASSKANQGDGNEQYF.

The chain uses TRBV4-1 and TRBJ1-4; D ambiguous. This CDR3 comprises 13 residues. The V gene's germline CDR1 is MGHRA and CDR2 YSYEKL. Between the trimmed V and J ends, which lost 9 bases and 8 bases, there was a span of 16 bases. The CDR3 sequence: CASAKGVTEKLFF. As DNA, the CDR3 is TGCGCCAGTGCGAAGGGAGTAACCGAAAAACTGTTTTTT.

The rearrangement uses TRBV29-1 and TRBJ2-3; D is unclear. Trimming left V 6 bases short and J 2 bases short, with 6 bases between. The CDR3 runs 11 residues. From germline, CDR1 is SQVTM and CDR2 ANQGSEA. This CDR3 is CSVGNTDTQYF. CDR3 nucleotide sequence: TGCAGCGTCGGTAACACAGATACGCAGTATTTT.

This clone was observed many times. The chain carries TRBV5-8 and TRBJ2-7; possible D gene TRBD1, 5 bases. CDR3 length: 15 residues. The germline V gene has CDR1 SGHTS and CDR2 YDEGEE. V was shortened by 4 bases and J by 0 bases, with 14 bases between the two germline ends. The CDR3 loop reads CASSPWGKASYEQYF. CDR3 nucleotide sequence: TGTGCCAGCAGCCCTTGGGGCAAGGCCTCCTACGAGCAGTACTTC. The full variable domain, with the rest looked up from reference TRBV5-8 and TRBJ2-7, is EAGVTQSPTHLIKTRGQQATLRCSPISGHTSVYWYQQALGLGLQFLLWYDEGEERNRGNFPPRFSGRQFPNYSSELNVNALELEDSALYLCASSPWGKASYEQYFGPGTRLTVT.

This clone is judged medium-sized (0.01 to 0.1%). The chain employs TRBV4-2 and TRBJ1-2; TRBD1 matches 8 bases. V trimming: 0 bases; J trimming: 8 bases; junction bases outside the gene matches: 8. This CDR3 has 15 residues. The germline V gene has CDR1 LGHNA and CDR2 YNFKEQ. CDR3 region: CASSQEGDRMVGYTF. The CDR3 DNA follows: TGTGCCAGCAGCCAAGAGGGGGACAGGATGGTAGGCTACACCTTC.

The rearrangement joins TRBV9 to TRBJ2-3, with 8 positions matching TRBD2. The junction had 7 bases not matched to a gene; V was cut back by 3 bases and J by 4 bases. Germline V gives CDR1 SGDLS, CDR2 YYNGEE. CDR3 length: 15 amino acids. The CDR3 here is CASSGRGGRPDTQYF. CDR3 DNA: TGTGCCAGCAGCGGAAGGGGCGGGAGGCCAGATACGCAGTATTTT.

As for this clone: The junction departs from germline at one end; a sequencing error may be responsible. The chain employs TRBV2 and TRBJ1-3, with D uncertain. The CDR3 is made up of 13 amino acids. Looked up from germline, CDR1 is SNHLY and CDR2 is FYNNEI. CDR3: CASSEANGGLNNF. Here the CDR3 DNA reads TGTGCCAGCAGTGAAGCGAATGGAGGGTTGAATAATTTT.

V gene TRBV7-3 combines with J gene TRBJ2-2, with D possibly TRBD2 on 6 matching bases. Germline assignment: CDR1 SGHTA and CDR2 FQGTGA. The CDR3 has 16 amino acids. The germline V and J ends were trimmed by 1 base and 3 bases, with 12 bases remaining between them. The CDR3 region has the DNA TGTGCCAGCAGCTTAAAGGCAGGGAGGCACACCGGGGAGCTGTTTTTT. Its protein is CASSLKAGRHTGELFF.